This paragraph reports one TCR beta chain. Antigen unknown. This entry comes from a study of response to subunit inactivated influenza vaccine. Whole-study results and caveats: Authors suggested seasonal influenza vaccinations each recruit few new T cells.

The CDR3 is 12 amino acids. The germline V and J ends were trimmed by 6 bases and 1 base, with 6 bases remaining between them. From germline, CDR1 is SEHNR and CDR2 FQNEAQ (reference sequence). TCRdb reprocessed the RT-PCR reads with MiXCR, giving one entry per CDR3 protein. The sample lists around 200,000 distinct CDR3 sequences; about 9% were seen once. The input for sequencing was non-naive T cells sorted from PBMCs, taken on the day of vaccination. The gene calls are TRBV7-9 and TRBJ1-1; D uncertain. The sequence came from a man between 50 and 59 years old who received an inactivated influenza vaccine. CDR3 sequence (DNA): TGTGCCAGCAGACTAGGGAACACTGAAGCTTTCTTT. Encoded protein: CASRLGNTEAFF.